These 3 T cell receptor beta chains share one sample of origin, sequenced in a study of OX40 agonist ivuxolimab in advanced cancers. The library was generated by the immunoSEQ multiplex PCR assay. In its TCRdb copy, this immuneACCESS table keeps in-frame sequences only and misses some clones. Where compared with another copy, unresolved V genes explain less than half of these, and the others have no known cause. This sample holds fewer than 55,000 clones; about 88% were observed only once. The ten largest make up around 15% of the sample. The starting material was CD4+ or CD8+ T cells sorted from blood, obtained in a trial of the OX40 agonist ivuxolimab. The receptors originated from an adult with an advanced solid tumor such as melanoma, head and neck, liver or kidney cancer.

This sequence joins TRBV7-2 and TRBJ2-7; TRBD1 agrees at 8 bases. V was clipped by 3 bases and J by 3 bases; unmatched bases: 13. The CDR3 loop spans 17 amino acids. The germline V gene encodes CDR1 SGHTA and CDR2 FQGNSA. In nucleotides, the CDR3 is TGTGCCAGCAGCTTGGGGATGGCGGGACAGGACTACTACGAGCAGTACTTC. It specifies CASSLGMAGQDYYEQYF.

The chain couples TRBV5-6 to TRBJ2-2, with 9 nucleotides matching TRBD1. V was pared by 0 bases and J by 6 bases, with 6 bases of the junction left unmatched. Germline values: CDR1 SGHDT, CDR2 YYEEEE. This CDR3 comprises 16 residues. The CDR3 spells CASSLEGQGRAGELFF. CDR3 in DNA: TGTGCCAGCAGCTTGGAGGGACAGGGAAGGGCCGGGGAGCTGTTTTTT.

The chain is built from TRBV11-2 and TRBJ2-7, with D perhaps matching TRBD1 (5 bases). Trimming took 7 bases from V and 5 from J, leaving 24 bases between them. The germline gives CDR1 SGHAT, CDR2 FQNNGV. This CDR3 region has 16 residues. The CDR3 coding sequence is TGTGCCAGCAACTCTCACGGAGAGTCCTTGGGGCACGAGCAGTACTTC. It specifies CASNSHGESLGHEQYF.